This T cell receptor (beta chain) stems from a study of beta chain features in type 1 diabetes. Expressed TCRB transcripts were sequenced because the isolated RNA had all been reverse transcribed beforehand. Clones were read by immunoSEQ multiplex PCR, and TCRdb kept only the in-frame ones, dropping some. Seen here are approximately 160,000 clones, about 9.1% observed once, and the top ten hold under 2.5%. In its sample, this clone was seen a few times. This CDR3 comprises 14 residues. CDR1 and CDR2 from the germline V gene are SNHLY and FYNNEI. The trim removed 5 bases at V and 5 bases at J, leaving 6 bases unmatched.

Sample: central memory CD4+ T cells from blood. The receptor comes from a young woman in good health. The V gene is TRBV2, the J gene TRBJ1-5; 7 bases line up with TRBD1. The CDR3 region is CASSPDRDDQPQHF. For the CDR3, the DNA is TGTGCCAGCAGTCCCGACAGGGACGATCAGCCCCAGCATTTT. Full variable domain (remainder filled in from reference TRBV2 and TRBJ1-5): EPEVTQTPSHQVTQMGQEVILRCVPISNHLYFYWYRQILGQKVEFLVSFYNNEISEKSEIFDDQFSVERPDGSNFTLKIRSTKLEDSAMYFCASSPDRDDQPQHFGDGTRLSIL.